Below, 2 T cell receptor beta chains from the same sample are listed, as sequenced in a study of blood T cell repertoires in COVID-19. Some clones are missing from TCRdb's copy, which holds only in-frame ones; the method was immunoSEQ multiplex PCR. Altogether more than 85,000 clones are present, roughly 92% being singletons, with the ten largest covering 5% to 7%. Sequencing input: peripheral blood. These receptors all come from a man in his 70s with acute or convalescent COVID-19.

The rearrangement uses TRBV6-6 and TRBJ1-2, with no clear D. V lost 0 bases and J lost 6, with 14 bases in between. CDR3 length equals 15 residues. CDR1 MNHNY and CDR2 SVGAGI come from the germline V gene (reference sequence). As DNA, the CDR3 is TGTGCCAGCAGTTACTCCGACGGGAAGGAGGATGGCTACACCTTC. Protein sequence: CASSYSDGKEDGYTF.

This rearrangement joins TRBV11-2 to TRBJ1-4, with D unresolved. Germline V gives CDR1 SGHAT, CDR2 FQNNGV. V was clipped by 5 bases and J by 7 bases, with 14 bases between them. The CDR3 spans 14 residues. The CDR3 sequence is CASSRRAGVEKLFF. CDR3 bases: TGTGCCAGCAGCCGAAGGGCCGGGGTTGAAAAACTGTTTTTT.